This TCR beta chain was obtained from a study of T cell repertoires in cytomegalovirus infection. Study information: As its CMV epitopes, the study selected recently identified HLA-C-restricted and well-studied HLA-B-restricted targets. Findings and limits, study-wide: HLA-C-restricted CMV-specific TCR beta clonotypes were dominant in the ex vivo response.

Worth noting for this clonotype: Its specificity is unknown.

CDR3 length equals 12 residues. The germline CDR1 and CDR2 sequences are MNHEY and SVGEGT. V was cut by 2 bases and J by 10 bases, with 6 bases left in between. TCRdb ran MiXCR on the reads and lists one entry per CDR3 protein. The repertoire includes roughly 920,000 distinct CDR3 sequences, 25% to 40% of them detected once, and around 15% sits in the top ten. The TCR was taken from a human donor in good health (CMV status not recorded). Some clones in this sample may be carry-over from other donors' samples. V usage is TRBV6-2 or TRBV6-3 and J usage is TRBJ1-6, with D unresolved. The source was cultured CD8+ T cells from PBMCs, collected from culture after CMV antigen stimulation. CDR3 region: CASSYAGSPLHF. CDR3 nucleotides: TGTGCCAGCAGTTACGCGGGGTCACCCCTCCACTTT.